The next 2 T cell receptor beta chains were all read from a single sample in a study of T cell responses to AZD1222 COVID-19 vaccine. The data were produced by immunoSEQ multiplex PCR, yet TCRdb's version contains in-frame clones alone and is incomplete. The profile shows approximately 100,000 clones, about 87% of them singletons. Sequencing used peripheral blood, obtained 28 days after the second AZD1222 dose. The source of these receptors is an adult who received the AZD1222 COVID-19 vaccine.

This clone occurred a few times. Here the CDR3 reads CASSSGQGEGYTF. CDR3 DNA: TGTGCCAGCAGCTCTGGACAGGGCGAGGGCTACACCTTC. The V and J genes are TRBV12-3 or TRBV12-4 and TRBJ1-2, with 8 bases matching TRBD1. This CDR3 is 13 amino acids long. V dropped 6 bases and J dropped 8; count of bases not matched to a gene: 8.

CDR3 sequence (DNA): TGTGCCAGCAGCTTATGGACTGCGGACACCATATATTTT. This gives the protein CASSLWTADTIYF. This sequence joins TRBV7-2 and TRBJ1-3, with D uncertain. Trimming cost V 2 bases and J 8 bases, with 10 bases left between them. The germline gives CDR1 SGHTA, CDR2 FQGNSA. The CDR3 contains 13 residues.